The 21 T cell receptor beta chains reported below all come from one sample, sequenced in a study of blood T cell repertoires in COVID-19. Sequencing was performed with immunoSEQ multiplex PCR; in TCRdb, only in-frame clones are kept and a portion is missing. The sample yields tens of thousands of clones, about four fifths seen once. The sequenced material came from peripheral blood. These TCRs come from a woman aged 80 or over with COVID-19, enrolled during active disease.

V and J are TRBV2 and TRBJ1-5; TRBD1 matches at 8 bases. This CDR3 has 14 residues. J lost 6 bases, V lost 4 bases, and 5 bases had no gene match. The germline CDR1 and CDR2 sequences are SNHLY and FYNNEI. This chain's CDR3 is CASSGQGARQPQHF. The CDR3 DNA sequence: TGTGCCAGCAGTGGGCAGGGGGCGCGTCAGCCCCAGCATTTT. Filled out from reference TRBV2 and TRBJ1-5, the complete variable domain reads EPEVTQTPSHQVTQMGQEVILRCVPISNHLYFYWYRQILGQKVEFLVSFYNNEISEKSEIFDDQFSVERPDGSNFTLKIRSTKLEDSAMYFCASSGQGARQPQHFGDGTRLSIL.

The chain is built from TRBV5-6 and TRBJ2-7; maybe TRBD2 (6 bases). The germline V gene has CDR1 SGHDT and CDR2 YYEEEE. The CDR3 is 13 residues long. Trimming pared 6 bases from V and 2 bases from J, leaving 12 bases between. CDR3 in amino acids: CASTSGEAYEQYF. CDR3 coding DNA: TGTGCCAGCACCTCGGGGGAGGCCTACGAGCAGTACTTC.

This clone has a handful of counts. The chain couples TRBV3-1 (or the pseudogene TRBV3-2) to TRBJ2-1; D gene unclear. Germline CDR1 and CDR2: LGHDT and YNNKEL (reference sequence). The CDR3 consists of 11 residues. V gave up 3 bases and J gave up 8 bases, with 5 bases separating them. The CDR3 nucleotides read TGTGCCAGCAGCCAGGTAGATGAGCAGTTCTTC. Translated: CASSQVDEQFF.

This clone has only one observation. The chain links TRBV12-3 or TRBV12-4 to TRBJ2-1, with TRBD1 as a possible D gene (5 bases). The CDR3 sequence is 11 residues long. Trimming removed 7 bases from V and 9 bases from J, with 10 bases in between. CDR3 sequence reads: CASNDRGEQFF. The CDR3 DNA reads as TGTGCCAGCAATGACAGAGGTGAGCAGTTCTTC.

The chain recombines TRBV19 with TRBJ2-5, with a tentative D call TRBD2 (5 bases). CDR1 and CDR2 (germline): LNHDA, SQIVND (reference sequence). Trimming shortened V by 8 bases and J by 5 bases, and 27 bases separated the two germline ends. The CDR3 covers 17 residues. CDR3 residues: CASADISRVQHGETQYF. DNA for the CDR3: TGTGCCAGTGCTGATATTTCGAGGGTCCAACATGGGGAGACCCAGTACTTC. The variable domain in full, with the rest retrieved from reference TRBV19 and TRBJ2-5, is DGGITQSPKYLFRKEGQNVTLSCEQNLNHDAMYWYRQDPGQGLRLIYYSQIVNDFQKGDIAEGYSVSREKKESFPLTVTSAQKNPTAFYLCASADISRVQHGETQYFGPGTRLLVL.

V gene TRBV7-9 combines with J gene TRBJ2-3, with D unresolved. In germline, CDR1 is SEHNR, CDR2 FQNEAQ (reference sequence). Trimming cost V 8 bases and J 0 bases, with 9 bases left between them. CDR3 length: 13 residues. The CDR3 DNA reads TGTGCCAGCCTGCAGATCAGCACAGATACGCAGTATTTT. This sequence encodes CASLQISTDTQYF.

The gene calls are TRBV2 and TRBJ2-1; 15 nucleotides match TRBD2. Germline V gives CDR1 SNHLY, CDR2 FYNNEI. J was trimmed by 15 bases and V by 6 bases; bases with no gene match: 9. The CDR3 has 14 amino acids. The CDR3 DNA reads as TGTGCCAGCAGCGCAATCGGGACTAGCGGGAGGCTGTTCTTC. It specifies CASSAIGTSGRLFF.

The chain has TRBV9 and TRBJ2-3; 9 bases are a match to TRBD2. The germline V gene encodes CDR1 SGDLS and CDR2 YYNGEE. V gave up 0 bases and J gave up 4 bases; unmatched junction bases: 9. The CDR3 is 17 residues long. CDR3 nucleotide sequence: TGTGCCAGCAGCGTAGGCCGATTAGCGGGAGTTTCAGATACGCAGTATTTT. Its translation is CASSVGRLAGVSDTQYF.

V and J are TRBV27 and TRBJ1-3; 7 bases match TRBD1. The CDR3 runs 16 residues. Germline lookup yields CDR1 MNHEY and CDR2 SMNVEV (reference sequence). The trim removed 4 bases at V and 4 bases at J, leaving 10 bases unmatched. The CDR3: CASSSGQDFSGNTIYF. CDR3 sequence (DNA): TGTGCCAGCAGTTCCGGACAGGATTTTTCGGGAAACACCATATATTTT.

The chain is built from TRBV27 and TRBJ1-2, with 11 bases aligning to TRBD1. This CDR3 spans 15 amino acids. In germline, CDR1 is MNHEY, CDR2 SMNVEV (reference sequence). V lost 4 bases to trimming and J lost 8 bases; unmatched junction nucleotides: 9. This CDR3 reads CASSYGGQGVFGYTF. The CDR3 coding sequence is TGTGCCAGCAGTTACGGGGGACAGGGGGTGTTCGGCTACACCTTC.

This clone has just a few counts. The chain couples TRBV11-3 to TRBJ2-2; perhaps TRBD2 as D (5 bases). Germline assignment: CDR1 SGHNT and CDR2 YENEEA. The CDR3 totals 14 residues. V lost 3 bases, J lost 4 bases, and 9 bases lay in between. The CDR3 is CASSFLASTGELFF. The DNA of the CDR3 is TGTGCCAGCAGCTTCCTAGCCTCCACCGGGGAGCTGTTTTTT. Based on the CDR3 plus reference TRBV11-3 and TRBJ2-2, the full variable domain is EAGVVQSPRYKIIEKKQPVAFWCNPISGHNTLYWYLQNLGQGPELLIRYENEEAVDDSQLPKDRFSAERLKGVDSTLKIQPAELGDSAVYLCASSFLASTGELFFGEGSRLTVL.

The genes are TRBV5-1 and TRBJ2-1; TRBD2 aligns across 11 bases. CDR3 length equals 15 residues. The V and J ends lost 3 bases and 7 bases, in that order; junction bases with no gene match: 6. Germline loops: CDR1 SGHRS, CDR2 YFSETQ. The CDR3 sequence: CASSSTSGKGNEQFF. CDR3 DNA sequence: TGCGCCAGCAGCTCGACTAGCGGGAAGGGTAATGAGCAGTTCTTC.

The chain uses TRBV18 and TRBJ2-3; 8 bases are a match to TRBD2. This CDR3 region has 17 residues. The V and J ends lost 1 base and 5 bases, in that order; junction bases with no gene match: 11. Germline CDR1 and CDR2: KGHSH and LQKENI. The CDR3 loop reads CASSPLKPGRALDTQYF. The CDR3 nucleotides read TGTGCCAGCTCACCACTCAAGCCCGGGAGGGCCCTAGATACGCAGTATTTT.

This clone appeared a few times. V and J are TRBV5-1 and TRBJ2-1, with D unclear. Germline CDR1 and CDR2: SGHRS and YFSETQ. This CDR3 is built from 14 residues. V was cut by 0 bases and J by 3 bases, with 7 bases left in between. The CDR3 DNA reads TGCGCCAGCAGCTTGGCCAGTTACTACAATGAGCAGTTCTTC. It codes for CASSLASYYNEQFF.

The chain carries TRBV4-1 and TRBJ2-5, with 7 bases that match TRBD2. The CDR3 is made up of 17 amino acids. Germline V gene data show CDR1 as MGHRA and CDR2 as YSYEKL. Trimming at V came to 2 bases and at J to 0 bases, leaving 9 bases not matched to a gene. CDR3 coding DNA: TGCGCCAGCAGCCAAAACTCGGGGCGGGAGTACCAAGAGACCCAGTACTTC. Translation gives CASSQNSGREYQETQYF.

V is TRBV19 and J is TRBJ2-3; tentative D call: TRBD1 (5 bases). V was clipped by 4 bases and J by 4 bases, with 12 bases between them. Germline V gene lookup returns CDR1 LNHDA and CDR2 SQIVND (reference sequence). The CDR3 covers 14 residues. The CDR3 sequence is CASSTGFWADTQYF. CDR3 in DNA: TGTGCCAGTAGTACAGGGTTCTGGGCAGATACGCAGTATTTT.

The J gene is TRBJ2-7, the V gene TRBV29-1; a possible D gene is TRBD1 (5 bases). V lost 2 bases to trimming and J lost 3 bases, with 14 bases between them. The CDR3 runs 14 residues. Germline CDR1 is SQVTM and CDR2 is ANQGSEA. For the CDR3, the DNA is TGCAGCGTTGAACCCCTGACAGACAACTACGAGCAGTACTTC. Translating it yields CSVEPLTDNYEQYF.

The chain combines TRBV10-3 with TRBJ2-1; 14 bases agree with TRBD2. CDR1 and CDR2 (germline): ENHRY, SYGVKD. The trim removed 5 bases at V and 6 bases at J, leaving 3 bases unmatched. The CDR3 totals 15 residues. The CDR3 DNA reads TGTGCCATCAGTATAGGGACTAGCGGGAGCAATGAGCAGTTCTTC. This sequence encodes CAISIGTSGSNEQFF.

The chain uses TRBV5-5 and TRBJ2-5; 11 bases fit TRBD2. There are 17 residues in the CDR3. The germline CDR1 and CDR2 sequences are SGHKS and YYEKEE (reference sequence). The V segment lost 0 bases and the J segment 4 bases; nucleotides outside the gene matches: 8. The CDR3 spells CASSLVASGRSSETQYF. CDR3 in DNA: TGTGCCAGCAGCTTGGTTGCTAGCGGGAGGTCTTCAGAGACCCAGTACTTC.

This chain joins TRBV19 and TRBJ1-6, with a tentative D call TRBD1 (6 bases). V was cut by 4 bases and J by 7 bases, with 8 bases left in between. CDR1 is LNHDA and CDR2 is SQIVND in the germline V gene (reference sequence). The CDR3 length is 13 residues. The CDR3 DNA reads as TGTGCCAGTAGTACAGGGGTCAATTCACCCCTCCACTTT. Its protein product is CASSTGVNSPLHF.

V is TRBV11-2 and J is TRBJ2-1; 9 bases are shared with TRBD2. CDR1 and CDR2 from the germline V gene are SGHAT and FQNNGV. The V gene end was trimmed by 0 bases and the J gene end by 12 bases; junction bases not matched to a gene: 3. The CDR3 loop spans 13 amino acids. CDR3 nucleotides: TGTGCCAGCAGCTTAGATGCGGGAGGGTCGCAGTTCTTC. Translating it yields CASSLDAGGSQFF.